This TCR beta chain was profiled in a study of blood T cell repertoires in COVID-19 (dated by TCRdb to 2020 to 2021). As for the study more broadly: Samples covering the acute and convalescent phases of COVID-19 were provided by collaborators in the United States, Italy and Spain. Nearly every sample came with metadata listing a de-identified subject ID, COVID-19 status, age in years and sex. The material from the prospective study consisted of cDNA or gDNA derived from T cells, B-cell-depleted T cells, or PBMCs. Where HLA class I and class II types were available, the types were taken from metadata supplied by the sample provider, not from assay-based typing. Samples were obtained from the ongoing ImmuneRACE study (first 160 participants) and from 1,000 to 1,500 subjects provided by 6 global collaborators. Deeply sampled blood TCRbeta repertoires from subjects exposed to, actively infected with, or recovered from COVID-19 were included in the dataset. The repertoires were made available in a free public database intended to serve as a resource for research on the immune response to SARS-CoV-2.

On the study overall, not on this receptor specifically: The quantity of clinical and demographic metadata differed by source and by participant and was supplied without curation.

The germline V gene (reference sequence) specifies LGHDT as CDR1 and YNNKEL as CDR2. The CDR3 runs 13 residues from the cysteine to the phenylalanine. The entry retains the CDR3 DNA only, 39 bases that are in frame from base 1. Trimming costs V 3 bases and J 5 bases, and their ends lie 10 bases apart. Notes on this clone: Its recognized antigen is unknown. Per-nucleotide qualities are absent, and no much larger clonotype sits a single base away. The sample has other DNA sequences that encode this CDR3 too.

TCRbeta CDR3 regions were amplified from genomic DNA using the immunoSEQ Assay, a bias-controlled multiplex PCR. In the paper's pipeline: The number of nucleated cells in each sample was estimated from the amplification of reference gene primers within the assay. Sequence reads were collapsed and filtered to measure the absolute abundance of every unique TCRbeta CDR3 rearrangement. For each sample, productive Simpson clonality was calculated as the square root of Simpson's diversity index across productive rearrangements. Drawn from immuneACCESS, this table holds only the in-frame rearrangements with V and J called that TCRdb kept. Clones are partly lost; checked studies trace under half to an unresolved V gene and leave the rest unexplained. V, J and clone size are those of that table, while D and trimming were read from the DNA. Here the sample has about 400,000 clones; roughly 88% occur a single time. Approximately 2% of the sample belongs to the ten largest clones.

In the prospective study, participants were 18 to 89 years old, resided in 20 to 30 geographic areas of the United States, and were enrolled through a virtual design. Cohort assignment in the prospective study relied on participant-reported clinical history from a screening survey and a study questionnaire. In the prospective study, mobile phlebotomists collected whole blood, serum and a nasopharyngeal or oropharyngeal swab from each participant. Prospective study participants could optionally give additional blood draws and questionnaires over a roughly two-month period. Before DNA extraction, blood samples from the prospective study were shipped at room temperature or frozen.

Sequenced material: PBMCs or T cells enriched from blood (not recorded which). The sequence derives from a woman aged 40 to 50 with acute COVID-19. The V gene is TRBV3-1 (or the pseudogene TRBV3-2) and the J gene is TRBJ2-5; 6 matching bases give a weak D call of TRBD1. The DNA sequence follows: TGTGCCAGCAGCCAGGGGGCAAGGGAGACCCAGTACTTC. This yields the protein CASSQGARETQYF.